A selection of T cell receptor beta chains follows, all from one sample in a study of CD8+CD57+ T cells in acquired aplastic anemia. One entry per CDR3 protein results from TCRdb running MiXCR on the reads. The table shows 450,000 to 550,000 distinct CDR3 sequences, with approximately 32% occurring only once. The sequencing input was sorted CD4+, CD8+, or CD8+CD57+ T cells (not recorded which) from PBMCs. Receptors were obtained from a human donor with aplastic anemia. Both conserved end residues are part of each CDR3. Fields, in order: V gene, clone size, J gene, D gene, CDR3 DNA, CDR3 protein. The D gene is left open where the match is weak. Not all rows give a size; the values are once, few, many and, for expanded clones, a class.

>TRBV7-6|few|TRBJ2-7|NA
TGTGCCAGCAGCCAGGGGGGGGCCTACGAGCAGTACTTC
CASSQGGAYEQYF
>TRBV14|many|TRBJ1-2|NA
TGTGCCAGCAGCCAAGTGAGGGGTGATGGCTACACCTTC
CASSQVRGDGYTF
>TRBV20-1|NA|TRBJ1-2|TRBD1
TGCAGTGCTAGAGAATCAAGACAGGGGTTTTATGGCTACACCTTC
CSARESRQGFYGYTF
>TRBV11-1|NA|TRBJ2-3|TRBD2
TGTGCCAGCAGCTTGGGTGATCTAGCGGGAAGGCCCCGAGATACGCAGTATTTT
CASSLGDLAGRPRDTQYF
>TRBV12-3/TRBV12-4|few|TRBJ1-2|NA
TGTGCCAGCAGTCTAATGACAGGAGACGCGTTGGGCTACACCTTC
CASSLMTGDALGYTF
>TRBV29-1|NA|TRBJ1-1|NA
TGCAGCGTTGAAGGGGTTTTGAACACTGAAGCTTTCTTT
CSVEGVLNTEAFF
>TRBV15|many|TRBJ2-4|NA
TGTGCCACCAGCAGAGAGAAGGGGCTTAAAAACATTCAGTACTTC
CATSREKGLKNIQYF
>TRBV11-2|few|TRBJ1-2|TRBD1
TGTGCCAGCAGCCCAGACGGGACAGGGGGTGGGTATGGCTACACCTTC
CASSPDGTGGGYGYTF
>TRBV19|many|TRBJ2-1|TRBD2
TGTGCCAGTAGTATTAGGACTAGCGGAGAGCAGTTCTTC
CASSIRTSGEQFF
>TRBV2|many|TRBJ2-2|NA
TGTGCCAGCAGTATCGACAGTAACACCGGGGAGCTGTTTTTT
CASSIDSNTGELFF
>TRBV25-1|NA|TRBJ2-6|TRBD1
TGTGCCAGCAGGGCCGGCCTGGGACAGGATACCTCTGGGGCCAACGTCCTGACTTTC
CASRAGLGQDTSGANVLTF
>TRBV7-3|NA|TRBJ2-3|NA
TGTGCCGGCAGCCTTAACCCGGGGGATACGCAGTATTTT
CAGSLNPGDTQYF
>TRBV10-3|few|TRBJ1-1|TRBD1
TGTGCCAGCAGTCGTGGCAGGGGGTCCTTCGTGAACACTGAAGCTTTCTTT
CASSRGRGSFVNTEAFF
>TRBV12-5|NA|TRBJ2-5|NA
TGTGCTTCAGGGGGAGGGGGGGAGACCCAGTACTTC
CASGGGGETQYF
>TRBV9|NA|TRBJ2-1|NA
TGTGCCAGCGCTCCAGCGTTCAGGGGCAATGAGCAGTTCTTC
CASAPAFRGNEQFF
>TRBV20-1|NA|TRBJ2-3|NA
TGCAGTGCGGAACGAGACAGCGACACAGGTACGCAGTATTTT
CSAERDSDTGTQYF
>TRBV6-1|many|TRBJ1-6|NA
TGTGCCAGCAGTCAGGGTTATTCACCCCTCCACTTT
CASSQGYSPLHF
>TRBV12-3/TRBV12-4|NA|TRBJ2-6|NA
TGTGCCAGCGGTCCGACGACTGGGGCCAACGTCCTGACTTTC
CASGPTTGANVLTF
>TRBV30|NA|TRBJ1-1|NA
TGTGCCTGGAGTGGGCAGTTCACTGAAGCTTTCTTT
CAWSGQFTEAFF
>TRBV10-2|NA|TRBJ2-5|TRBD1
TGTGCCAGCGGGGACAGGGAACATCAGACTAGAGAGACCCAGTACTTC
CASGDREHQTRETQYF
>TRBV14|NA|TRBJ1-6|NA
TGTGCCAGCAGCCAAGTGGGGGCTGGTAATTCACCCCTCCACTTT
CASSQVGAGNSPLHF
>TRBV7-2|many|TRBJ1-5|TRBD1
TGTGCCAGCAGCTTAGTAGGACAGGGACATCAGCCCCAGCATTTT
CASSLVGQGHQPQHF
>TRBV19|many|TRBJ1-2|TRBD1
TGTGCCAGTAACCGGGACAGGAGGAACTATGGCTACACCTTC
CASNRDRRNYGYTF
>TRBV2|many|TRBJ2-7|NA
TGTGCCAGCATCTCCATGGGCAGGATATCCTACGAGCAGTACTTC
CASISMGRISYEQYF
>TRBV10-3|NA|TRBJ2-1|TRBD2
TGTGCCATTAGCGGGAGTACCTACAATGAGCAGTTCTTC
CAISGSTYNEQFF
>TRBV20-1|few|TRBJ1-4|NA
TGCAGTGCTCCCGAGGGGGGTAGCGTTGATGAAAAACTGTTTTTT
CSAPEGGSVDEKLFF
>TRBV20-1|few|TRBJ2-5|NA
TGCAGTGCGCGCCCCGGTGGCGGGATTAGTTTTTCGGAGACCCAGTACTTC
CSARPGGGISFSETQYF
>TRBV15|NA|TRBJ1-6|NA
TGTGCCACCAGCAGAGGTAATTCACCCCTCCACTTT
CATSRGNSPLHF
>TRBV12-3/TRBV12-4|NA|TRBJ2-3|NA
TGTGCCAGCAGTCGGACAACCCTCGTGCGGGGCACAGATACGCAGTATTTT
CASSRTTLVRGTDTQYF
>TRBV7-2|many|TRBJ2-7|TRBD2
TGTGCCAGCAGCTTGACGGGACTACTGAGCTCCTACGAGCAGTACTTC
CASSLTGLLSSYEQYF
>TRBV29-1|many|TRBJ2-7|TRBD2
TGCAGCGGGCGGGAGGCTTGGGAGCAGTACTTC
CSGREAWEQYF
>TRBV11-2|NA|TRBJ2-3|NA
TGTGCCAACAGTCAAGGGGGGGTCGGCACAGATACGCAGTATTTT
CANSQGGVGTDTQYF
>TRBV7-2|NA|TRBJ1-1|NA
TGTGCCAGCAGCCTCAACCCGACAGGGAACACTGAAGCTTTCTTT
CASSLNPTGNTEAFF
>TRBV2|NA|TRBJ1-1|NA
TGTGCCAGCTTCCTGGACACTGAAGCTTTCTTT
CASFLDTEAFF
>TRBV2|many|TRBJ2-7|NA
TGTGCCAGCGCAATAGACAGGATCTCCTACGAGCAGTACTTC
CASAIDRISYEQYF
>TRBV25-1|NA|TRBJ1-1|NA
TGTGCCAGCAGTCATAGGAGGCAGGGGCCTACGGAAGCTTTCTTT
CASSHRRQGPTEAFF
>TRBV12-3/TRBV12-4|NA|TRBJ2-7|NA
TGTGCCAGCAGGGGGGGAATCTACGAGCAGTACTTC
CASRGGIYEQYF